Listed below are T cell receptor beta chains from one sample, sequenced in a study of T-cell reconstitution after alpha-beta-depleted transplantation in children. Each CDR3 protein gets one entry after TCRdb re-called the PCR reads with MiXCR. Of a few hundred thousand distinct CDR3 sequences listed, 10% to 15% are singletons. The source material was PBMCs, mostly from graft donor cells, sampled 360 days after TCRalphabeta/CD19-depleted stem cell transplant. The receptors come from a male patient younger than 18 who had a stem cell transplant for acute myeloid leukemia, so the T cells may come from the graft donor. CDR3s include the opening cysteine and the closing phenylalanine or tryptophan. A D gene is named only where the DNA matches it firmly. Clone size is stated in some rows and not others, as once, few, many or a class when expanded.

clone_size d_call j_call v_call cdr3_nt cdr3_aa
few TRBD2 TRBJ2-7 TRBV7-2 TGTGCCAGCAGCCCTCACCCGGGACTAGGTTACGAGCAGTACTTC CASSPHPGLGYEQYF
many TRBD2 TRBJ2-1 TRBV7-2 TGTGCCAGCAGCCCGGGGAGACTAGCGGGGACAAATGAGCAGTTCTTC CASSPGRLAGTNEQFF
few TRBD2 TRBJ2-7 TRBV14 TGTGCCAGCAGCCAGGGACTAGCGGAGCTCTACGAGCAGTACTTC CASSQGLAELYEQYF
many TRBD2 TRBJ2-7 TRBV28 TGTGCCAGCAACGTGGGGGGGACCACCATCAGAGAGCAGTACTTC CASNVGGTTIREQYF
. TRBD1 TRBJ1-1 TRBV28 TGTGCCAGCCCGGACAGGCTAGGCCCTGAAGCTTTCTTT CASPDRLGPEAFF
. . TRBJ2-7 TRBV5-6 TGTGCCAGCAGCAACCGGGACCAGCGCTCCTACGAGCAGTACTTC CASSNRDQRSYEQYF
. . TRBJ2-7 TRBV12-3/TRBV12-4 TGTGCCACCGTGGGGCAAAGGGGTTCCTCCTACGAGCAGTACTTC CATVGQRGSSYEQYF
. TRBD1 TRBJ2-5 TRBV18 TGTGCCAGCTCAGCTAGTTTCTACAGGGGCCGGCACGAGGAGACCCAGTACTTC CASSASFYRGRHEETQYF
. TRBD2 TRBJ2-3 TRBV9 TGTGCCAGCAGCGTTACTAGCGGAGGGGATACGCAGTATTTT CASSVTSGGDTQYF
. . TRBJ2-7 TRBV28 TGTGCCAGCAGTTTAATCGCGCCCTACGAGCAGTACTTC CASSLIAPYEQYF
few . TRBJ2-5 TRBV7-9 TGTGCCAGCAGCCCTGAGGTCCAGCGGGAGACCCAGTACTTC CASSPEVQRETQYF
. TRBD2 TRBJ2-3 TRBV29-1 TGCAGCGTTGAGGAAATAGCGGGAGGGGTAGATACGCAGTATTTT CSVEEIAGGVDTQYF
. TRBD1 TRBJ2-7 TRBV29-1 TGCAGCGTTGAAGATCGGTGGACAGGCGATTCCTCCTACGAGCAGTACTTC CSVEDRWTGDSSYEQYF
. . TRBJ2-5 TRBV3-1 TGTGCCAGCAGCCAAGATATCCCCGGGACTCCTCAAGAGACCCAGTACTTC CASSQDIPGTPQETQYF
many . TRBJ2-3 TRBV7-2 TGTGCCAGCAGCTTAGTAGGACCAGATACGCAGTATTTT CASSLVGPDTQYF
. TRBD2 TRBJ2-5 TRBV4-3 TGCGCCAGCAGCCAAGGATCTAGCGGGCTGTACCAAGAGACCCAGTACTTC CASSQGSSGLYQETQYF
few . TRBJ2-4 TRBV7-6 TGTGCCAGCAGCTTAGCCGGGGAAGGCATTCAGTACTTC CASSLAGEGIQYF
few TRBD2 TRBJ2-7 TRBV7-2 TGTGCCAGCAGTCGAACTAGCGGGGGGGCCTACGAGCAGTACTTC CASSRTSGGAYEQYF
few TRBD1 TRBJ2-1 TRBV5-1 TGCGCCATTCGGGCCGGGACAGGGGGGAGTGAGCAGTTCTTC CAIRAGTGGSEQFF
. TRBD1 TRBJ1-6 TRBV18 TGTGCCAGCTCACCAGCCGCCGGGACAGGGTTATCCTCCTATAATTCACCCCTCCACTTT CASSPAAGTGLSSYNSPLHF